This TCR beta chain came from a study of shared clonotypes between healthy human individuals. Authors' methods: ImmunoSEQ sequences covered only the junction and lacked quality scores; filtering therefore differed. Clones were read by immunoSEQ multiplex PCR, and TCRdb kept only the in-frame ones, dropping some. V, J and clone size were drawn from that table, and D and trimming were deduced from the DNA. The sample holds around 350,000 clones; around 67% are singletons and the top ten take roughly 10%. This clone has a single count. Its antigen remains unidentified. The germline V gene encodes CDR1 KGHSH and CDR2 LQKENI. Trimming shortened V by 1 base and J by 6 bases, and 4 bases separated the two germline ends. The CDR3 extends over 12 amino acids. Study observations and caveats: Clonotype sharing among the donors was expected to vary with sequencing depth. Despite large depth, sorted-subset datasets appeared incompletely sequenced. Naive subsets generally exceeded memory subsets in estimated richness.

The gene calls are TRBV18 and TRBJ2-1; D is unclear. The sequencing input was memory CD4+ T cells sorted from blood. The subset denotes: CD45RA-negative fraction. This receptor was taken from a young man in good health. The CDR3 spells CASSPQSNEQFF. CDR3 nucleotides: TGTGCCAGCTCACCACAAAGCAATGAGCAGTTCTTC. The complete variable domain, with remaining parts taken from reference TRBV18 and TRBJ2-1, reads NAGVMQNPRHLVRRRGQEARLRCSPMKGHSHVYWYRQLPEEGLKFMVYLQKENIIDESGMPKERFSAEFPKEGPSILRIQQVVRGDSAAYFCASSPQSNEQFFGPGTRLTVL.